Reported below is one T cell receptor beta chain. V was cut by 4 bases and J by 0 bases, with 14 bases left in between. Germline CDR1 reads SGHRS; CDR2 reads YFSETQ. The CDR3 extends over 16 amino acids. The data were obtained in a study of T cells in Graves' hyperthyroidism and ophthalmopathy. It was RNA transcripts that yielded the amplified TCR beta CDR3 regions. HTBI primers were used for first-round RT-PCR of the TCR CDR3. TCRdb reprocessed the multiplex PCR reads with MiXCR, giving one entry per CDR3 protein. The table lists around 610,000 distinct CDR3 sequences, roughly 15% of them singletons. This sequence originates from a woman aged 40 to 50 with Graves' ophthalmopathy. Sample: blood. The chain combines TRBV5-1 with TRBJ1-5; the D gene is possibly TRBD1 (5 bases). CDR3: CASSPGAGSSNQPQHF. The CDR3 bases are TGCGCCAGCAGCCCCGGGGCAGGGTCTAGCAATCAGCCCCAGCATTTT.